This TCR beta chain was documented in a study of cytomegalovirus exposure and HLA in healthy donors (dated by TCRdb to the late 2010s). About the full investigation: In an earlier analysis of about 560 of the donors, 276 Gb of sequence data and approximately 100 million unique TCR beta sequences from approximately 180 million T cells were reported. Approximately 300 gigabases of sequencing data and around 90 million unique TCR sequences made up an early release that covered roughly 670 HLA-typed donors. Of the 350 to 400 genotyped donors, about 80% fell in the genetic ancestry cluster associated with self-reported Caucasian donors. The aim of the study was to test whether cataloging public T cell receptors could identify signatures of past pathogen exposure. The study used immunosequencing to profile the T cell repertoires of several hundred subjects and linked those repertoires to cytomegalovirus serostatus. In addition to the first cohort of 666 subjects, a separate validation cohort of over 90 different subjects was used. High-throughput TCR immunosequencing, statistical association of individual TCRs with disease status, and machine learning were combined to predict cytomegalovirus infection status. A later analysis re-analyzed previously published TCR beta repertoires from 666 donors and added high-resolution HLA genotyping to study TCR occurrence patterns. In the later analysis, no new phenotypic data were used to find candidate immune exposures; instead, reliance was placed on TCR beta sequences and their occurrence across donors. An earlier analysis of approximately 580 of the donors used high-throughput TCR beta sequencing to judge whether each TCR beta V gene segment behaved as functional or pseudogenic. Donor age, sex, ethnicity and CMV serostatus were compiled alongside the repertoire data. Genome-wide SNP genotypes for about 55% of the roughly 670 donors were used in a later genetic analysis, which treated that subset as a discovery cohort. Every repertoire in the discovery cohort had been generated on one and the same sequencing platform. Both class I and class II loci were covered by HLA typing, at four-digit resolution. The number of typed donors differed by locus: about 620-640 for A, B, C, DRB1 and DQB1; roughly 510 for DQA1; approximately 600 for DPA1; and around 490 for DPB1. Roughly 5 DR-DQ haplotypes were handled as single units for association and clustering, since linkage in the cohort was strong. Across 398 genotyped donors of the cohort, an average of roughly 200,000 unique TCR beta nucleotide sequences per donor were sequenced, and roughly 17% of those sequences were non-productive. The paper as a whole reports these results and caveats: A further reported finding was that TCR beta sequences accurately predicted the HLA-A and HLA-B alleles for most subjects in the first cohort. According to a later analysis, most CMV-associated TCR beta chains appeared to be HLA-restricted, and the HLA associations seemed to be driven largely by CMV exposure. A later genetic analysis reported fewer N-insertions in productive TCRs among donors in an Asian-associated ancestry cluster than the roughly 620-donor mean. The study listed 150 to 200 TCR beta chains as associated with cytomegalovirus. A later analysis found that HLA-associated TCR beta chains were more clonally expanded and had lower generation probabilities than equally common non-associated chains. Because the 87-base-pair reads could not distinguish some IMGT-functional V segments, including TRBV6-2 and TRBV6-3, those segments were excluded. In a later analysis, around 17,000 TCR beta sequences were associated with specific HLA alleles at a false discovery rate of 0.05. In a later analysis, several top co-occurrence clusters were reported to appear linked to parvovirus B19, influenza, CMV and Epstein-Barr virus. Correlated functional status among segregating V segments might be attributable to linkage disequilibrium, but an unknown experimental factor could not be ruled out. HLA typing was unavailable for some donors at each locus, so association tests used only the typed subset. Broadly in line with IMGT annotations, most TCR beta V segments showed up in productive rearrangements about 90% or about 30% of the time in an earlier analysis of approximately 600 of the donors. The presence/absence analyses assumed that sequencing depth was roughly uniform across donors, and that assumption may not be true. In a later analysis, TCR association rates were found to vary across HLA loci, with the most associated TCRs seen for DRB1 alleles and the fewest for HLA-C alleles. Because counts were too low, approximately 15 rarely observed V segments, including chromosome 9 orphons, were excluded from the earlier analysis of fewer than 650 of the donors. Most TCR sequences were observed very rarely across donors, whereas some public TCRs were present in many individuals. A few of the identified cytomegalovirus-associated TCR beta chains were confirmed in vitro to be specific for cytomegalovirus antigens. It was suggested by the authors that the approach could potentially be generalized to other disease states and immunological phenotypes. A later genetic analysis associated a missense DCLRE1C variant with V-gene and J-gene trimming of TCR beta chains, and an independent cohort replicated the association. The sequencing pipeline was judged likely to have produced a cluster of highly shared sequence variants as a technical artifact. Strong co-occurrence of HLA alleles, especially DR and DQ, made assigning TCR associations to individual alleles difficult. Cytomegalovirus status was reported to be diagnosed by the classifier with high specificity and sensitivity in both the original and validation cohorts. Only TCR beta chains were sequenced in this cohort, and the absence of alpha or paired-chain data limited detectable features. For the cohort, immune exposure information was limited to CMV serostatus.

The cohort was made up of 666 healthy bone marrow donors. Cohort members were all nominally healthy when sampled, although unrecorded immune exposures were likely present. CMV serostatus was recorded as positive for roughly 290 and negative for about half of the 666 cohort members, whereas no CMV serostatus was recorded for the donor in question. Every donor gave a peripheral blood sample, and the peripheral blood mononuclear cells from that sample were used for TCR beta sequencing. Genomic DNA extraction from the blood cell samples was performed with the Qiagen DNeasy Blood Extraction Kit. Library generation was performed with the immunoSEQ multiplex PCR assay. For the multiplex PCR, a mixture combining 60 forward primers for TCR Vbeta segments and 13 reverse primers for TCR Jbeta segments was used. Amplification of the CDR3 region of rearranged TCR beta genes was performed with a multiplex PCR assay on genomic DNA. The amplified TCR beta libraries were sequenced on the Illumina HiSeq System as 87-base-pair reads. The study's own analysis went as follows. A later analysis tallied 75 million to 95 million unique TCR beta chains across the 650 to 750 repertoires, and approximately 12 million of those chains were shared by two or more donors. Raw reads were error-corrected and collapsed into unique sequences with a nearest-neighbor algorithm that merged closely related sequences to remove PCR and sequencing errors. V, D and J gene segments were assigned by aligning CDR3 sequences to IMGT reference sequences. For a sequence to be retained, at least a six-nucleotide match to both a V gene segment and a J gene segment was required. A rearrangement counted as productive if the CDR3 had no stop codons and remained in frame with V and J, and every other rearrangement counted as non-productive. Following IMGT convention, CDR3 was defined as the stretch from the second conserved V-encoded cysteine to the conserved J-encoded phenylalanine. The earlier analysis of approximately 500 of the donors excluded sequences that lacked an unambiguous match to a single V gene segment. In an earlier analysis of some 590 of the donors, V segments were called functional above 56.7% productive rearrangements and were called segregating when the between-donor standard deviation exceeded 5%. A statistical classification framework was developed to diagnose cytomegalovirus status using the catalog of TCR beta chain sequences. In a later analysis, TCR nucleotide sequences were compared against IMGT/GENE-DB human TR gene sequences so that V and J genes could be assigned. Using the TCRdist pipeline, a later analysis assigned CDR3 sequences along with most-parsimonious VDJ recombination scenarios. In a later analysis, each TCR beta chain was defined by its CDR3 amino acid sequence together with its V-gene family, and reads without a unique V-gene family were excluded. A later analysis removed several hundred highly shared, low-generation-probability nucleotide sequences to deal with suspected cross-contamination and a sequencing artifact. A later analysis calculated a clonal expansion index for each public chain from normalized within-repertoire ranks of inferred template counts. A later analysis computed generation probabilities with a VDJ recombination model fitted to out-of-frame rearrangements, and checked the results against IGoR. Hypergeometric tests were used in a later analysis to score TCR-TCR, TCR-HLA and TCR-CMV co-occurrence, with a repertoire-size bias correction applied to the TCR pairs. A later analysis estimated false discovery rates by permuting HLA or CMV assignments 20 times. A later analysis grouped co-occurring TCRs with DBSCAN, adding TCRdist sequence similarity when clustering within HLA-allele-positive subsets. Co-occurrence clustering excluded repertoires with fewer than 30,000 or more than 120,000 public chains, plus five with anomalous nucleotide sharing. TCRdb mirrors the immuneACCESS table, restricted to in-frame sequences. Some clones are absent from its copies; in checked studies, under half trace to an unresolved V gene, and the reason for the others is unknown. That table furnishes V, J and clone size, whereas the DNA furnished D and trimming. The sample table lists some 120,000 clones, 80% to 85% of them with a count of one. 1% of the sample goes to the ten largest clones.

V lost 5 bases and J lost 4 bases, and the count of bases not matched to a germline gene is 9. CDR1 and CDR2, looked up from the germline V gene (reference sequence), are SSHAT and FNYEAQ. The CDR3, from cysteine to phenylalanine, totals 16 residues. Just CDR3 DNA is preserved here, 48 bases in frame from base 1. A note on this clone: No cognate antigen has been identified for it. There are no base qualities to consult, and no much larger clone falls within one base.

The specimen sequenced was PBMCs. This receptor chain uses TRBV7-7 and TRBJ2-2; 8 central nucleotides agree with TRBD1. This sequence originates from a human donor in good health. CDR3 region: CASSPWTGWGTGELFF. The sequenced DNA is TGTGCCAGCAGCCCCTGGACAGGGTGGGGCACCGGGGAGCTGTTTTTT.